This is a list of T cell receptor beta chains from one sample in a study of CD8 T cells in Susac syndrome. TCRdb passed the immunoSEQ multiplex PCR reads through MiXCR, listing each CDR3 protein once. This table holds 150,000 to 160,000 distinct CDR3 sequences, roughly 95% found once. Sequences were obtained from CD8+ T cells from PBMCs. These receptors originate from a human donor with multiple sclerosis. Both conserved end residues are part of each CDR3. The D gene is left open where the match is weak. Clone size is shown for a subset of rows, as once, few, many or a class of expanded clone.

CDR3 protein: CASSQDPFGQGIGGLFF; CDR3 DNA: TGTGCCAGCAGCCAAGATCCATTTGGACAGGGGATAGGCGGACTGTTTTTT; V gene: TRBV3-1; D gene: TRBD1; clone size: -; J gene: TRBJ1-4
CDR3 protein: CAWSVRAVDGAFF; CDR3 DNA: TGTGCCTGGAGCGTCAGGGCGGTGGATGGAGCTTTCTTT; V gene: TRBV30; D gene: -; clone size: once; J gene: TRBJ1-1
CDR3 protein: CASSDRADTQYF; CDR3 DNA: TGTGCCAGCAGCGACAGGGCTGATACGCAGTATTTT; V gene: TRBV7-9; D gene: TRBD1; clone size: -; J gene: TRBJ2-3
CDR3 protein: CSVYWTDTDTQYF; CDR3 DNA: TGCAGCGTTTACTGGACAGACACAGATACGCAGTATTTT; V gene: TRBV29-1; D gene: -; clone size: -; J gene: TRBJ2-3
CDR3 protein: CASSQGNRKNTEAFF; CDR3 DNA: TGCGCCAGCAGCCAAGGGAACCGAAAGAACACTGAAGCTTTCTTT; V gene: TRBV4-1; D gene: -; clone size: -; J gene: TRBJ1-1
CDR3 protein: CASSSPDRGALETQYF; CDR3 DNA: TGCGCCAGCAGCTCCCCCGACAGAGGGGCCCTCGAGACCCAGTACTTC; V gene: TRBV5-1; D gene: -; clone size: -; J gene: TRBJ2-5
CDR3 protein: CASSAKDEQFF; CDR3 DNA: TGTGCCAGCAGCGCGAAAGATGAGCAGTTCTTC; V gene: TRBV9; D gene: -; clone size: -; J gene: TRBJ2-1
CDR3 protein: CASSDVLGFTGELFF; CDR3 DNA: TGTGCCAGCAGTGATGTCTTGGGTTTCACCGGGGAGCTGTTTTTT; V gene: TRBV2; D gene: -; clone size: -; J gene: TRBJ2-2
CDR3 protein: CASRPDRASGANVLTF; CDR3 DNA: TGTGCCAGTAGACCAGACAGGGCTTCAGGGGCCAACGTCCTGACTTTC; V gene: TRBV19; D gene: TRBD1; clone size: -; J gene: TRBJ2-6
CDR3 protein: CASSKRPEAFF; CDR3 DNA: TGTGCCAGCAGCAAACGGCCTGAAGCTTTCTTT; V gene: TRBV7-2; D gene: -; clone size: -; J gene: TRBJ1-1
CDR3 protein: CASSLGSGGLEQYF; CDR3 DNA: TGTGCCAGCAGCTTAGGATCAGGAGGACTCGAGCAGTACTTC; V gene: TRBV7-9; D gene: -; clone size: -; J gene: TRBJ2-7
CDR3 protein: CSAPDNYYGYTF; CDR3 DNA: TGCAGTGCGCCGGACAACTACTATGGCTACACCTTC; V gene: TRBV20-1; D gene: -; clone size: -; J gene: TRBJ1-2
CDR3 protein: CASSTLALGETQYF; CDR3 DNA: TGTGCCAGCAGTACCCTAGCGTTAGGCGAGACCCAGTACTTC; V gene: TRBV28; D gene: -; clone size: -; J gene: TRBJ2-5
CDR3 protein: CSAPDPYASYNYGYTF; CDR3 DNA: TGCAGTGCCCCTGACCCGTATGCGAGCTATAACTATGGCTACACCTTC; V gene: TRBV20-1; D gene: -; clone size: -; J gene: TRBJ1-2
CDR3 protein: CASSPSNLAGDGDTQYF; CDR3 DNA: TGTGCCAGCAGCCCTTCCAACCTAGCGGGGGATGGAGATACGCAGTATTTT; V gene: TRBV3-1; D gene: TRBD2; clone size: -; J gene: TRBJ2-3
CDR3 protein: CASSPQPGTEAFF; CDR3 DNA: TGTGCCAGCAGCCCCCAGCCGGGCACTGAAGCTTTCTTT; V gene: TRBV3-1; D gene: -; clone size: few; J gene: TRBJ1-1
CDR3 protein: CASSPPVRTGGRETQYF; CDR3 DNA: TGTGCCAGCAGCCCCCCGGTGAGGACAGGGGGAAGAGAGACCCAGTACTTC; V gene: TRBV7-9; D gene: TRBD1; clone size: -; J gene: TRBJ2-5
CDR3 protein: CASSPISTDTQYF; CDR3 DNA: TGTGCCAGCAGTCCTATCAGCACAGATACGCAGTATTTT; V gene: TRBV12-3/TRBV12-4; D gene: -; clone size: few; J gene: TRBJ2-3
CDR3 protein: CASSTFGLRSYNEQFF; CDR3 DNA: TGTGCCAGCAGCACATTTGGACTACGCTCCTACAATGAGCAGTTCTTC; V gene: TRBV7-8; D gene: -; clone size: -; J gene: TRBJ2-1
CDR3 protein: CASSLSEAFF; CDR3 DNA: TGTGCCAGCAGTCTAAGTGAAGCTTTCTTT; V gene: TRBV12-3/TRBV12-4; D gene: -; clone size: -; J gene: TRBJ1-1
CDR3 protein: CASSLTNYEQYF; CDR3 DNA: TGTGCCAGCAGCTTGACGAACTACGAGCAGTACTTC; V gene: TRBV12-3/TRBV12-4; D gene: -; clone size: once; J gene: TRBJ2-7